This T cell receptor (beta chain) was sequenced for a study of blood T cell repertoires in COVID-19. The overall study: Italy, Spain and the United States were the sources of the convalescent and acute COVID-19 samples. In each case, the material was cDNA or gDNA derived from T cells, B-cell-depleted T cells, or PBMCs.

Germline V gene data show CDR1 as LNHDA and CDR2 as SQIVND (reference sequence). There are 13 residues in the CDR3. V was trimmed by 6 bases and J by 7 bases, leaving 15 bases between them. Original processing notes: Reference gene primer amplification gave nucleated cell count estimates. Assay used: immunoSEQ multiplex PCR; TCRdb lists only in-frame clones, some missing. The DNA was the basis for D and trimming; V, J and clone size are from that table. This table has under 250,000 clones, approximately 83% appearing once. The rearrangement joins TRBV19 to TRBJ1-2, with TRBD1 as a possible D gene (5 bases). Specimen: peripheral blood. The TCR was taken from a man aged 40-49 years with acute or convalescent COVID-19. CDR3 coding DNA: TGTGCCAGTAGGGGGCAGGGCGAATTTGGCTACACCTTC. It codes for CASRGQGEFGYTF. The full variable domain, completed using reference TRBV19 and TRBJ1-2, is DGGITQSPKYLFRKEGQNVTLSCEQNLNHDAMYWYRQDPGQGLRLIYYSQIVNDFQKGDIAEGYSVSREKKESFPLTVTSAQKNPTAFYLCASRGQGEFGYTFGSGTRLTVV.